This paragraph covers one T cell receptor (beta chain) sequence. This sequence is one base from a far larger clone and is likely a read error. Indicated time point: newly diagnosed GD, antithyroid drugs for less than 3 months. Generation of the TCR library employed RNA extracted from PBMCs. Germline values: CDR1 PRHDT, CDR2 FYEKMQ (reference sequence). The CDR3 contains 13 residues. Arm-PCR with iRepertoire HTBI primers amplified the CDR3 regions for these TCR beta libraries. TCRdb re-derived calls from the multiplex PCR reads in MiXCR, one entry per CDR3 protein. The sample includes under 250,000 distinct CDR3 sequences, 20% of them seen just once. This sample is drawn from a study of regulatory T cells in long-lasting Graves disease.

The chain employs TRBV13 and TRBJ2-3; tentatively, D is TRBD1 (5 bases). The source of this sequence is a female donor with Graves disease. Here the sequenced sample was peripheral blood mononuclear cells (PBMCs), taken at new diagnosis, from a patient treated with antithyroid drugs. DNA for the CDR3: TGTGCCAGCAGCGTAGCCCTCACAGGTACGCAGTATTTT. Translated, it gives CASSVALTGTQYF.